This T cell receptor (beta chain) was documented in a study of early T cells in non-severe SARS-CoV-2 infection. Study information: From unsorted whole blood, bulk RNA was sequenced, and the chains remained unpaired. Study-level findings and limits: A preference for anti-spike CD8 responses marked VDJdb matching, which missed private and CD4 specificities.

Trimming left V 3 bases short and J 4 bases short, with 3 bases between. CDR3 length equals 11 residues. This clonotype was found a few times. Its antigen remains unidentified. Individual cDNA molecules received unique molecular identifiers. TCRdb independently ran MiXCR on the 5' RACE reads; one entry per CDR3 protein. Of about 69,000 distinct CDR3 sequences listed, about 4.9% are singletons. The chain uses TRBV12-3 or TRBV12-4 and TRBJ1-1; D gene unclear. The origin of this receptor is an adult who was a healthcare worker with PCR-confirmed SARS-CoV-2 infection or an uninfected control (not recorded which). The donor label of this sample is uncertain. Sequenced here: whole blood, sampled at baseline. For the CDR3, the DNA is TGTGCCAGCAGTTTTTCCACTGAAGCTTTCTTT. Translating gives CASSFSTEAFF.